This paragraph reports one TCR beta chain. This entry belongs to a study of blood T cell repertoires in COVID-19. Study-wide context: PBMCs, B-cell-depleted T cells, or T cells provided the cDNA or gDNA that made up the material.

Trimming shortened V by 4 bases and J by 4 bases, and 22 bases separated the two germline ends. This CDR3 contains 17 residues. Germline assignment: CDR1 MGHRA and CDR2 YSYEKL. Measured with immunoSEQ multiplex PCR; TCRdb has only the in-frame clones, and not every one. Here the sample spans 100,000 to 110,000 clones, around 90% being singletons. Sequencing used peripheral blood. This receptor was taken from a human donor in a cohort sampled during active COVID-19. V is TRBV4-1 and J is TRBJ1-2; D perhaps matches TRBD1 (5 bases). The CDR3 reads CASSPQGRAEALYGYTF. In nucleotides, the CDR3 is TGCGCCAGCAGCCCTCAGGGAAGGGCCGAAGCACTCTATGGCTACACCTTC.